The source of this T cell receptor beta chain is a study of blood T cell repertoires in COVID-19. Study information: Sites in the United States, Italy and Spain provided acute and convalescent COVID-19 samples. T cells, B-cell-depleted T cells, or PBMCs supplied cDNA or gDNA.

Seattle patient enrollment occurred during active infection, with longitudinal follow-up thereafter. The CDR3 loop spans 14 amino acids. V was pared by 5 bases and J by 3 bases, with 14 bases between. Germline assignment: CDR1 SGHAT and CDR2 FQNNGV. Method: immunoSEQ multiplex PCR; TCRdb's copy keeps in-frame clones and lacks some. Of roughly 500,000 clones listed, roughly nine tenths are singletons. The receptor comes from a man between 18 and 29 years old with COVID-19, enrolled during active disease. This sequence joins TRBV11-2 and TRBJ2-7, with D perhaps TRBD2 (6 bases). The sequenced sample consisted of peripheral blood. In DNA form, the CDR3 reads TGTGCCAGCAGCCTAAGACCGGGGGACTACGAGCAGTACTTC. Residues: CASSLRPGDYEQYF.